These T cell receptor beta chains were read from a single sample in a study of regulatory T cells in long-lasting Graves disease. TCRdb analysed the multiplex PCR reads with MiXCR anew, one entry per CDR3 protein. This table has roughly 610,000 distinct CDR3 sequences, approximately 16% appearing once. These records were also assigned to another study, of T cells in Graves' hyperthyroidism and ophthalmopathy.

Source: peripheral blood mononuclear cells (PBMCs), taken at new diagnosis, from a patient treated with antithyroid drugs. The receptors come from a man between 18 and 29 years old with Graves disease. Both conserved end residues are part of each CDR3. The D gene is left open where the match is weak. Clone size, where shown, is once, few, many, or a class for clones that have expanded.

D gene: TRBD2
V gene: TRBV12-5
clone size: few
J gene: TRBJ2-1
CDR3 DNA: TGTGCTAGTGGTTTCCTTCTAGCGGGGGGTGGAAATGAGCAGTTCTTC
CDR3 protein: CASGFLLAGGGNEQFF

D gene: TRBD1
V gene: TRBV11-3
clone size: .
J gene: TRBJ1-1
CDR3 DNA: TGTGCCAGCAGGGACAGGGGGAGAACTGAAGCTTTCTTT
CDR3 protein: CASRDRGRTEAFF

D gene: .
V gene: TRBV7-2
clone size: many
J gene: TRBJ2-1
CDR3 DNA: TGTGCCAGCAGGAACCCCCCAGGAGAGCAGTTCTTC
CDR3 protein: CASRNPPGEQFF

D gene: .
V gene: TRBV12-3/TRBV12-4
clone size: many
J gene: TRBJ2-7
CDR3 DNA: TGTGCCAGCAGCGGACAGTTCTACGAGCAGTACTTC
CDR3 protein: CASSGQFYEQYF

D gene: .
V gene: TRBV6-2/TRBV6-3
clone size: .
J gene: TRBJ1-5
CDR3 DNA: TGTGCCAGCAGTTACGTACCGGGGCATAGCAATCAGCCCCAGCATTTT
CDR3 protein: CASSYVPGHSNQPQHF

D gene: TRBD2
V gene: TRBV7-9
clone size: .
J gene: TRBJ2-3
CDR3 DNA: TGTGCCAGCAGGGGGACTAGCGGGAGTCTGACAGATACGCAGTATTTT
CDR3 protein: CASRGTSGSLTDTQYF

D gene: TRBD1
V gene: TRBV12-5
clone size: few
J gene: TRBJ2-7
CDR3 DNA: TGTGCTAGTGGTTTGACTCCTGACAGGGGTTTACGCGAGCAGTACTTC
CDR3 protein: CASGLTPDRGLREQYF

D gene: .
V gene: TRBV9
clone size: .
J gene: TRBJ1-1
CDR3 DNA: TGTGCCAGCAGCGTAGACGACAGGCCGGACACTGAAGCTTTCTTT
CDR3 protein: CASSVDDRPDTEAFF

D gene: TRBD1
V gene: TRBV7-9
clone size: .
J gene: TRBJ1-5
CDR3 DNA: TGTGCCAGCAGTCAAGGGACAGGGGCGGACCAGCCCCAGCATTTT
CDR3 protein: CASSQGTGADQPQHF

D gene: TRBD1
V gene: TRBV3-1
clone size: many
J gene: TRBJ1-5
CDR3 DNA: TGTGCCAGCAGGTGGGGACAGGGGAGCAATCAGCCCCAGCATTTT
CDR3 protein: CASRWGQGSNQPQHF

D gene: TRBD2
V gene: TRBV28
clone size: .
J gene: TRBJ2-1
CDR3 DNA: TGTGCCAGCAGTTTGACGATGGGGGCTAGCGGGGGACCTAATGAGCAGTTCTTC
CDR3 protein: CASSLTMGASGGPNEQFF

D gene: TRBD1
V gene: TRBV19
clone size: few
J gene: TRBJ1-5
CDR3 DNA: TGTGCCAGTAGCATTTCTGGGACAGGGGAACAGCCCCAGCATTTT
CDR3 protein: CASSISGTGEQPQHF

D gene: TRBD2
V gene: TRBV11-2
clone size: many
J gene: TRBJ2-5
CDR3 DNA: TGTGCCAGCAGCTTGGGACTAGCGAGACAAGAGACCCAGTACTTC
CDR3 protein: CASSLGLARQETQYF

D gene: TRBD1
V gene: TRBV28
clone size: many
J gene: TRBJ1-4
CDR3 DNA: TGTGCCAGCAGTTTAGGGACAGGGAGGGGTGAAAAACTGTTTTTT
CDR3 protein: CASSLGTGRGEKLFF

D gene: .
V gene: TRBV11-2
clone size: many
J gene: TRBJ2-5
CDR3 DNA: TGTGCCAGCAGTTCCTCCGGCGGGGGCCCCGAGCGAGAGACCCAGTACTTC
CDR3 protein: CASSSSGGGPERETQYF

D gene: .
V gene: TRBV11-2
clone size: .
J gene: TRBJ2-5
CDR3 DNA: TGTGCCAGCGGACAACGTGAGACCCAGTACTTC
CDR3 protein: CASGQRETQYF

D gene: .
V gene: TRBV18
clone size: .
J gene: TRBJ2-7
CDR3 DNA: TGTGCCAGCTCACCAAGTCTGACTGCAACCGAGCAGTACTTC
CDR3 protein: CASSPSLTATEQYF

D gene: .
V gene: TRBV28
clone size: few
J gene: TRBJ2-1
CDR3 DNA: TGTGCCAGCAGTTTTTTAGGGCGCGGGCGACCCTACAATGAGCAGTTCTTC
CDR3 protein: CASSFLGRGRPYNEQFF